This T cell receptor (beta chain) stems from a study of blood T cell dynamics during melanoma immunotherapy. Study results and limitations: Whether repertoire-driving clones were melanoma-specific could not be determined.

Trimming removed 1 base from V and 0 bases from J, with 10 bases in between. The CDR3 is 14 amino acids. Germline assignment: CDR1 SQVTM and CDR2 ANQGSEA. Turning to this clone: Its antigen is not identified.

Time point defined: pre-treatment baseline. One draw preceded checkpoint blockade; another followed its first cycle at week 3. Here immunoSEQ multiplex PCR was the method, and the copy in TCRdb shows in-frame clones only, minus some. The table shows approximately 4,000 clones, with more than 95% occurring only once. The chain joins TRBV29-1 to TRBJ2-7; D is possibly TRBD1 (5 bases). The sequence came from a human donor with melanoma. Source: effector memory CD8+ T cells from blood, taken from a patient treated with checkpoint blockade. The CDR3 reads CSVEGGGSSYEQYF. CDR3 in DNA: TGCAGCGTTGAAGGGGGCGGAAGCTCCTACGAGCAGTACTTC.